This section outlines one T cell receptor beta chain sequence together with its context. The data stem from a study of blood T cell repertoires in COVID-19. Study summary: From T cells, B-cell-depleted T cells, or PBMCs came the material, which was cDNA or gDNA.

Authors' analysis steps: Amplification of reference gene primers was used by the study to estimate nucleated cell counts. The assay was immunoSEQ multiplex PCR, and TCRdb's table has in-frame clones only and misses some. The D gene and trimming were derived from the DNA, and the V and J assignments and clone size from that table. The table records about 270,000 clones, 65% to 90% of them present only once. The specimen was peripheral blood. The TCR was taken from a woman in her fifties or sixties with active or convalescent COVID-19.

The CDR3 nucleotides read TGTGCCAGCAGTAAGACAGGGGGCACAGATACGCAGTATTTT. It is translated as CASSKTGGTDTQYF. V is TRBV6-2 or TRBV6-3 and J is TRBJ2-3; TRBD1 agrees at 8 bases. CDR3 length equals 14 residues. In germline, CDR1 is MNHEY, CDR2 SVGEGT. The V segment lost 5 bases and the J segment 1 base; nucleotides outside the gene matches: 2.